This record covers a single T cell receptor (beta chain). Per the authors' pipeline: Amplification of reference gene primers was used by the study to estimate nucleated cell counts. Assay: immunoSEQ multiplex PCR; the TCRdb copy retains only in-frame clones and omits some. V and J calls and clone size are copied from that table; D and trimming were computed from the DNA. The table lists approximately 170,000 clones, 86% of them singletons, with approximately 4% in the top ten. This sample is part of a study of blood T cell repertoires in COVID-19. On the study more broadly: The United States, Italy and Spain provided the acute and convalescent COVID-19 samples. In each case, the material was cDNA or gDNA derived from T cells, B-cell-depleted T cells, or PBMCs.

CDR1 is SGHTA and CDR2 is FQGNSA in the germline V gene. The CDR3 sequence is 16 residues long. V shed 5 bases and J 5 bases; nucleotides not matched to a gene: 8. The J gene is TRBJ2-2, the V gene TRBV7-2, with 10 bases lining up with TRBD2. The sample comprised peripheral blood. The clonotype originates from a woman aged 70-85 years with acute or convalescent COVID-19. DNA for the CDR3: TGTGCCAGCAGCCCCTGGAGGACTAGCGGAACCGGGGAGCTGTTTTTT. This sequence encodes CASSPWRTSGTGELFF.